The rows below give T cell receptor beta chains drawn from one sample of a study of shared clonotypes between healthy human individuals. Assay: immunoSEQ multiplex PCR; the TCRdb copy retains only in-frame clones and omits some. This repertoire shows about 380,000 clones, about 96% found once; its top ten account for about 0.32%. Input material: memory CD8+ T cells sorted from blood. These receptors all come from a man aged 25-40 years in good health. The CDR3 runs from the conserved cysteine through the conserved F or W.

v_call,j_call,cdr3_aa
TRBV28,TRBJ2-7,CASSLRRTAQYF
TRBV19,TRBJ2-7,CASSISDRAYEQYF
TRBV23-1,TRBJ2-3,CASRPYRISTDTQYF
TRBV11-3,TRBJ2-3,CASSWDRYTDTQYF
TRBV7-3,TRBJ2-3,CASSPGVYGNARDTQYF
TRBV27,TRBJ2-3,CASSPRFLRLRDTQYF
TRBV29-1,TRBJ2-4,CSVGGLAKNIQYF
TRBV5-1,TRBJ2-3,CASKGLKGAADTQYF
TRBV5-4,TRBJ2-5,CASTSRGQETQYF
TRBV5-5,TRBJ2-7,CASSLAPGDYEQYF
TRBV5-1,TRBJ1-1,CASSLGAEAFF
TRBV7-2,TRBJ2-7,CASSLEGRSSYEQYF
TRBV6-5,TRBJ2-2,CASSYGRRAGELFF
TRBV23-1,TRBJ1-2,CASPMGHHGYTF
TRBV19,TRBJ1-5,CASSGQASSNQPQHF
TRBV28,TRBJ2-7,CASGGTRDDEQYF
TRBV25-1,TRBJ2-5,CATFLRQGQETQYF
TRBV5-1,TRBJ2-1,CASSLAGGIADEQFF
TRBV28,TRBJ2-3,CASSTRTSSTDTQYF
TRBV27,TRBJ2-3,CASKTSGRADTDTQYF
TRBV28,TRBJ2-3,CASGPGLEGTDTQYF
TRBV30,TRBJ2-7,CAWAAWGSGYEQYF
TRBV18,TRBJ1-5,CASSFRVDQPQHF
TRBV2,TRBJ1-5,CASRPGQAGISQHF
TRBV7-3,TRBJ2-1,CASSLTGGHNEQFF
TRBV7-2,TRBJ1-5,CASSFWGGNQPQHF
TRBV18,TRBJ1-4,CASSPLRRGGRDGATNEKLFF
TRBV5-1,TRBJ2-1,CASSHSGTYNEQFF
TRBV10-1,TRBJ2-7,CTSSDRPFLESEQYF
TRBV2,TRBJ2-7,CASSWSRLVPSYEQYF
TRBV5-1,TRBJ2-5,CASSTQGAGQTQYF
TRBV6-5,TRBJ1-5,CASRRQGQNQPQHF
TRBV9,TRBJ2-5,CASSVVKGRETQYF
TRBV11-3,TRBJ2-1,CASSVHTRDEQFF
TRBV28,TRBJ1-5,CASSLAQLNQPQHF
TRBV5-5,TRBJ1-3,CASSLVIRTAFSGNTIYF